The 10 T cell receptor beta chains listed next were all sequenced from one sample in a study of graft-versus-host responses after intestinal transplantation. These receptors have no identified antigens. The data were produced by immunoSEQ multiplex PCR, yet TCRdb's version contains in-frame clones alone and is incomplete. Here the sample spans 95,000 to 130,000 clones, roughly nine tenths being singletons. Sequencing was performed on unstimulated CD4+ T cells sorted from spleen or lymph node cells, taken before intestinal transplant. The receptors derive from a human donor who received an intestinal transplant.

The rearrangement links TRBV6-1 to TRBJ2-7, with no clear D. V gave up 4 bases and J gave up 0 bases, with 13 bases separating them. Per germline, CDR1 MNHNS and CDR2 SASEGT. CDR3 size: 15 residues. CDR3 nucleotide sequence: TGTGCCAGCAGTGTAGTGCACAGCAACTCCTACGAGCAGTACTTC. This translates into CASSVVHSNSYEQYF.

This clone was counted a single time. Other DNA sequences in this specimen translate into the identical CDR3. This chain joins TRBV5-1 and TRBJ2-5, with 8 nucleotides matching TRBD1. This CDR3 is 14 amino acids long. CDR1 SGHRS and CDR2 YFSETQ come from the germline V gene. V shed 0 bases and J 2 bases; nucleotides not matched to a gene: 0. CDR3 protein: CASSLGQGQETQYF. DNA for the CDR3: TGCGCCAGCAGCTTGGGACAGGGGCAAGAGACCCAGTACTTC. Full variable domain (rest looked up from reference TRBV5-1 and TRBJ2-5): KAGVTQTPRYLIKTRGQQVTLSCSPISGHRSVSWYQQTPGQGLQFLFEYFSETQRNKGNFPGRFSGRQFSNSRSEMNVSTLELGDSALYLCASSLGQGQETQYFGPGTRLLVL.

The table lists this clone with a count of one. The chain employs TRBV10-1 and TRBJ2-3, with TRBD2 matching over 13 bases. CDR1 is WNHNN and CDR2 is SYGVQD in the germline V gene (reference sequence). J lost 4 bases, V lost 0 bases, and 1 base had no gene match. The CDR3 length is 16 residues. The CDR3 here is CASSESLAGGPDTQYF. CDR3 bases: TGCGCCAGCAGTGAGTCACTAGCGGGAGGGCCAGATACGCAGTATTTT.

As concerns this clone: The sample carries other DNA sequences with the same CDR3. The genes are TRBV2 and TRBJ1-2; D is undetermined. The CDR3 sequence is 13 residues long. V was trimmed by 6 bases and J by 8 bases, leaving 16 bases between them. The germline V gene encodes CDR1 SNHLY and CDR2 FYNNEI. This CDR3 reads CASSPAPFRGYTF. CDR3 sequence (DNA): TGTGCCAGCAGCCCTGCTCCCTTCAGGGGCTACACCTTC.

The V gene is TRBV25-1, the J gene TRBJ1-1; perhaps TRBD1 as D (5 bases). Germline V lookup: CDR1 MGHDK, CDR2 SYGVNS. The V end was cut by 4 bases, the J end by 0 bases, with 12 bases between. There are 15 residues in the CDR3. The CDR3 loop reads CASSALQEMNTEAFF. The DNA of the CDR3 is TGTGCCAGCAGTGCATTACAGGAGATGAACACTGAAGCTTTCTTT.

V usage is TRBV5-4 and J usage is TRBJ2-5, with D perhaps TRBD1 (5 bases). The V end was cut by 0 bases, the J end by 4 bases, with 13 bases between. Germline CDR1 and CDR2: SGHNT and YYREEE (reference sequence). The CDR3 spans 15 residues. CDR3 DNA sequence: TGTGCCAGCAGCTTGGAGGGCAGGGTCGGAGAGACCCAGTACTTC. Translated: CASSLEGRVGETQYF.

The chain joins TRBV23-1 to TRBJ2-7; D might be TRBD2 (7 bases). TRBV23-1 qualifies as an ORF whose function is uncertain. Trimming shortened V by 4 bases and J by 1 base, and 20 bases separated the two germline ends. The CDR3 totals 17 residues. CDR3 DNA sequence: TGCGCCAGCAGTCGATGGGTGCTGAGGGGGGGTTCCTACGAGCAGTACTTC. Translating gives CASSRWVLRGGSYEQYF.

The chain has TRBV6-4 and TRBJ2-5; no definite D call. The CDR3 has 10 amino acids. The V gene's germline CDR1 is MRHNA and CDR2 SNTAGT. V shed 8 bases and J shed 5 bases, with 6 bases lying between them. The CDR3 loop is CASFRETQYF. The CDR3 bases are TGTGCCAGCTTCAGGGAGACCCAGTACTTC.

This chain links TRBV11-2 with TRBJ2-3, with D unresolved. In germline, CDR1 is SGHAT, CDR2 FQNNGV. The CDR3 spans 14 residues. V shed 7 bases and J shed 1 base, with 12 bases lying between them. CDR3 sequence reads: CASTPRRGTDTQYF. The CDR3, as DNA: TGTGCCAGCACCCCTCGGAGAGGCACAGATACGCAGTATTTT. The variable domain in full, with the rest retrieved from reference TRBV11-2 and TRBJ2-3, is EAGVAQSPRYKIIEKRQSVAFWCNPISGHATLYWYQQILGQGPKLLIQFQNNGVVDDSQLPKDRFSAERLKGVDSTLKIQPAKLEDSAVYLCASTPRRGTDTQYFGPGTRLTVL.

V gene TRBV5-1 combines with J gene TRBJ1-6; 10 positions agree with TRBD1. CDR1 and CDR2 (germline): SGHRS, YFSETQ. The CDR3 totals 16 residues. The V gene end was trimmed by 4 bases and the J gene end by 6 bases; junction bases not matched to a gene: 7. The CDR3 protein is CASSPTGTGVNSPLHF. The CDR3 DNA sequence: TGCGCCAGCAGCCCCACCGGGACAGGGGTTAATTCACCCCTCCACTTT.